This TCR beta chain appears in the sequencing data of a study of control samples from healthy donors and cancer patients (TCRdb year 2020). From the germline V gene, CDR1 is SGHTA and CDR2 is FQGNSA. The CDR3 runs 14 residues from the cysteine to the phenylalanine. Only the CDR3 region is kept as DNA, spanning 42 bases read in frame from base 1. V is cut by 0 bases and J by 4 bases, and the space between the germline ends is 7 bases. The library was produced with the immunoSEQ multiplex PCR assay. Held by TCRdb, this immuneACCESS table contains in-frame sequences only and omits some clones. Under half of the omission traces to an unresolved V gene where checked; the cause of the rest is unknown. This sample is represented by 55,000 to 90,000 clones; about 87% of them were singletons. The top ten clonotypes cover over 25% of the sample. A remark on this clone: It lacks a known antigen. Per-base qualities were not stored, and no clone one base away is much larger.

Sample: blood. The V and J segments used are TRBV7-2 and TRBJ1-3; the D segment cannot be called with confidence. This receptor was identified in a man in his fifties in good health. The nucleotide sequence reads as follows: TGTGCCAGCAGCTTAGCAGGAACCGGAAACACCATATATTTT. Protein translation: CASSLAGTGNTIYF.